This T cell receptor (beta chain) stems from a study of cytomegalovirus exposure and HLA in healthy donors. It was with 60 Vbeta and 13 Jbeta primers that the PCR ran. Profiled with immunoSEQ multiplex PCR; TCRdb holds only in-frame clones, not every one. In the table there are over 120,000 clones, over 70% of which are singletons. Both ends counted, the CDR3 spans 10 residues. The V gene's germline CDR1 is SGHTA and CDR2 FQGNSA. Note on this clone: As the CDR3 is not closed by the conserved phenylalanine or tryptophan, this likely results from a read error. The limits of the CDR3 on the DNA are not certain, so only TCRdb's listed CDR3 is given.

Sequenced material: PBMCs. This TCR was recovered from a man aged 25 to 40 in good health and CMV-seronegative. The gene calls are TRBV7-2 and TRBJ1-1. CDR3 amino acids: CASSPASGLG.